This entry lists 24 T cell receptor beta chains sequenced from one sample in a study of cytomegalovirus exposure and HLA in healthy donors. Amplification used 60 Vbeta primers and 13 Jbeta primers. Libraries were prepared by immunoSEQ multiplex PCR; TCRdb keeps only in-frame clonotypes and omits some of them. Counted here are about 160,000 clones, 82% occurring once; the ten biggest clones make up less than 1%. Sequences were obtained from PBMCs. The receptors were sampled from a girl aged 2 to 10 in good health and CMV-seropositive.

The chain recombines TRBV28 with TRBJ1-1, with a weak D call TRBD1 (6 bases). The CDR3 spans 14 residues. V lost 8 bases to trimming and J lost 3 bases, with 16 bases between them. Germline V CDR1 and CDR2: MDHEN, SYDVKM. The DNA for the CDR3 is TGTGCCAGCCGAAACAGGGTTTGGTACACTGAAGCTTTCTTT. Protein: CASRNRVWYTEAFF.

The CDR3 region has the DNA TGTGCCATCAGCACTAGCGGGAAGGGCACAGATACGCAGTATTTT. It codes for CAISTSGKGTDTQYF. J is TRBJ2-3 and V is TRBV10-3; TRBD2 aligns across 10 bases. The CDR3 consists of 15 residues. From germline, CDR1 is ENHRY and CDR2 SYGVKD. With V trimmed by 6 bases and J by 1 base, 4 bases remained unmatched.

The chain recombines TRBV5-1 with TRBJ1-1; 7 bases match TRBD1. Per the germline V gene, CDR1 is SGHRS and CDR2 is YFSETQ. J was trimmed by 8 bases and V by 5 bases; bases with no gene match: 6. The CDR3 is made up of 12 amino acids. The CDR3 reads CASRGQTQEAFF. The CDR3 nucleotides are TGCGCCAGCAGGGGACAGACCCAAGAAGCTTTCTTT. Variable domain in full (rest from reference TRBV5-1 and TRBJ1-1): KAGVTQTPRYLIKTRGQQVTLSCSPISGHRSVSWYQQTPGQGLQFLFEYFSETQRNKGNFPGRFSGRQFSNSRSEMNVSTLELGDSALYLCASRGQTQEAFFGQGTRLTVV.

This clone appeared once. V and J are TRBV28 and TRBJ2-1, with 12 bases matching TRBD1. Germline CDR1 MDHEN, CDR2 SYDVKM. The CDR3 has 16 amino acids. V shed 3 bases, J shed 5 bases, and the junction held 5 bases outside the gene matches. CDR3: CASSLGQGALDNEQFF. CDR3 nucleotides: TGTGCCAGCAGTTTGGGACAGGGGGCGCTAGACAATGAGCAGTTCTTC.

V is TRBV10-3 and J is TRBJ2-3; 9 nucleotides line up with TRBD1. Germline V CDR1 and CDR2: ENHRY, SYGVKD. Germline trimming cut 10 bases from V and 7 bases from J; bases unmatched to any gene: 12. The CDR3 totals 14 residues. Written as DNA, the CDR3 is TGTGCCACTAGGAGGGGACAGGGTTTGAATACGCAGTATTTT. Encoded protein: CATRRGQGLNTQYF.

This chain joins TRBV5-1 and TRBJ2-3; TRBD2 aligns across 11 bases. The length of the CDR3 is 17 residues. V lost 2 bases, J lost 3 bases, and 8 bases stayed unmatched. Germline V gene lookup returns CDR1 SGHRS and CDR2 YFSETQ. The CDR3 reads CASSLTTSGGWTDTQYF. CDR3 coding DNA: TGCGCCAGCAGCTTAACAACTAGCGGGGGCTGGACAGATACGCAGTATTTT.

The rearrangement uses TRBV7-9 and TRBJ2-1; a possible D gene is TRBD2 (6 bases). This CDR3 has 16 amino acids. Germline values: CDR1 SEHNR, CDR2 FQNEAQ (reference sequence). Trimming cost V 5 bases and J 0 bases, with 14 bases left between them. The CDR3 DNA follows: TGTGCCAGCAGCCCCATTAGCGGAAGCTCCTACAATGAGCAGTTCTTC. Residues: CASSPISGSSYNEQFF.

The rearrangement joins TRBV27 to TRBJ1-2, with 7 positions matching TRBD1. CDR3 length equals 14 residues. V was clipped by 3 bases and J by 5 bases; unmatched bases: 6. Germline V gene data show CDR1 as MNHEY and CDR2 as SMNVEV (reference sequence). CDR3 DNA sequence: TGTGCCAGCAGTTTGCACCGGGACAGTTATGGCTACACCTTC. This gives the protein CASSLHRDSYGYTF.

The V and J genes are TRBV27 and TRBJ1-5; no clear D. Trimming stripped 6 bases from V and 4 bases from J, with 10 bases between. CDR1 is MNHEY, CDR2 SMNVEV, per germline (reference sequence). The CDR3 covers 13 residues. The CDR3 DNA sequence: TGTGCCAGCAGCTGGACTGGGAATCAGCCCCAGCATTTT. Amino acid sequence: CASSWTGNQPQHF.

This chain joins TRBV7-9 and TRBJ2-1; D is uncertain. Per the germline V gene, CDR1 is SEHNR and CDR2 is FQNEAQ (reference sequence). Trimming took 5 bases from V and 4 from J, leaving 15 bases between them. The CDR3 consists of 15 residues. The CDR3 DNA reads TGTGCCAGCAGCCGATCCGGGTCTGTATACAATGAGCAGTTCTTC. It codes for CASSRSGSVYNEQFF.

The rearrangement uses TRBV5-1 and TRBJ2-1; 9 bases are shared with TRBD2. With V trimmed by 3 bases and J by 4 bases, 8 bases remained unmatched. The germline V gene has CDR1 SGHRS and CDR2 YFSETQ. The CDR3 totals 16 residues. CDR3 in DNA: TGCGCCAGCAGCTCGAGCCGACTAGCGGAATACAATGAGCAGTTCTTC. As protein: CASSSSRLAEYNEQFF.

V usage is TRBV2 and J usage is TRBJ2-4; the match to TRBD2 covers 7 bases. V dropped 6 bases and J dropped 5; count of bases not matched to a gene: 4. The V gene's germline CDR1 is SNHLY and CDR2 FYNNEI. The CDR3 runs 13 residues. The CDR3 coding sequence is TGTGCCAGCAGCGGGACTACCCAAAACATTCAGTACTTC. This sequence encodes CASSGTTQNIQYF.

V and J are TRBV9 and TRBJ2-1; D is unresolved. V was trimmed by 0 bases and J by 4 bases, leaving 8 bases between them. This CDR3 has 14 amino acids. Germline V gene sequence: CDR1 SGDLS, CDR2 YYNGEE. CDR3 DNA: TGTGCCAGCAGCGTAGCGGTCGGGTACAATGAGCAGTTCTTC. This sequence encodes CASSVAVGYNEQFF.

The genes are TRBV7-3 and TRBJ1-2, with D perhaps matching TRBD1 (6 bases). The germline V gene has CDR1 SGHTA and CDR2 FQGTGA. The V end lost 0 bases, the J end lost 3 bases, and 20 bases lay between the germline ends. This CDR3 contains 18 residues. CDR3 sequence reads: CASSLTLAGAVRDYGYTF. The CDR3 bases are TGTGCCAGCAGCTTAACTTTGGCAGGGGCTGTGCGTGACTATGGCTACACCTTC.

The chain joins TRBV27 to TRBJ2-1, with TRBD2 matching over 9 bases. Looked up from germline, CDR1 is MNHEY and CDR2 is SMNVEV (reference sequence). After removal of 3 bases from V and 2 bases from J, the junction contained 5 bases not matched to a gene. There are 16 residues in the CDR3. CDR3 protein: CASSFQEREAYNEQFF. CDR3 DNA sequence: TGTGCCAGCAGTTTCCAGGAGCGGGAGGCCTACAATGAGCAGTTCTTC.

This sequence joins TRBV5-4 and TRBJ2-4; D may be TRBD2 (5 bases). CDR3 size: 15 residues. The germline V gene has CDR1 SGHNT and CDR2 YYREEE (reference sequence). V lost 1 base, J lost 0 bases, and 8 bases lay in between. This CDR3 reads CASSLLGVAKNIQYF. As DNA, the CDR3 is TGTGCCAGCAGCTTGTTGGGAGTAGCCAAAAACATTCAGTACTTC.

The chain combines TRBV18 with TRBJ2-7; 7 bases fit TRBD2. Per germline, CDR1 KGHSH and CDR2 LQKENI. V lost 9 bases, J lost 1 base, and 15 bases stayed unmatched. The length of the CDR3 is 16 residues. CDR3 residues: CASSGGRDYHSYEQYF. The CDR3, as DNA: TGTGCCAGTTCAGGCGGTCGGGACTACCATTCCTACGAGCAGTACTTC.

This clone was counted only a few times. This chain links TRBV7-9 with TRBJ2-2; 10 bases align to TRBD2. Germline CDR1 and CDR2: SEHNR and FQNEAQ (reference sequence). Trimming removed 7 bases from V and 1 base from J; junction bases left unmatched: 6. The CDR3 is 16 amino acids. The CDR3 DNA reads as TGTGCCAGCATCCCGAGGACTAGCGGGAACACCGGGGAGCTGTTTTTT. It translates to CASIPRTSGNTGELFF.

The genes are TRBV5-4 and TRBJ1-2; D gene ambiguous. This CDR3 comprises 13 residues. CDR1 and CDR2 from the germline V gene are SGHNT and YYREEE (reference sequence). The V end was cut by 4 bases, the J end by 5 bases, with 12 bases between. CDR3 DNA sequence: TGTGCCAGCAGCACCGAGGGTGGGTATGGCTACACCTTC. Encoded protein: CASSTEGGYGYTF.

The V call is TRBV9, the J call TRBJ2-2; D is undetermined. V shed 4 bases and J shed 6 bases, with 10 bases lying between them. Germline V lookup: CDR1 SGDLS, CDR2 YYNGEE. The CDR3 has 13 amino acids. The CDR3 bases are TGTGCCAGCAGCCCCGAGCATTCCGGGGAGCTGTTTTTT. This encodes CASSPEHSGELFF.

The chain is built from TRBV27 and TRBJ1-5; tentatively, D is TRBD1 (5 bases). The CDR3 covers 14 residues. V lost 2 bases, J lost 7 bases, and 12 bases lay in between. Germline CDR1 is MNHEY and CDR2 is SMNVEV (reference sequence). The CDR3 nucleotides read TGTGCCAGCAGTTTAAAATTGGCAGGGCAGCCCCAGCATTTT. Translation gives CASSLKLAGQPQHF.

The chain carries TRBV6-5 and TRBJ2-3, with D perhaps matching TRBD1 (6 bases). In germline, CDR1 is MNHEY, CDR2 SVGAGI. The CDR3 is 16 amino acids. Trimming cost V 2 bases and J 2 bases, with 14 bases left between them. The CDR3 loop is CASSYGIRGATDTQYF. For the CDR3, the DNA is TGTGCCAGCAGTTACGGTATCAGGGGTGCCACAGATACGCAGTATTTT.

This sequence joins TRBV4-2 and TRBJ2-3; 8 positions match TRBD2. CDR1 is LGHNA, CDR2 YNFKEQ, per germline. The CDR3 covers 18 residues. The V segment lost 2 bases and the J segment 5 bases; nucleotides outside the gene matches: 15. CDR3 sequence reads: CASSQRVPTSGRRDTQYF. The CDR3 DNA reads as TGTGCCAGCAGCCAACGGGTCCCCACTAGCGGACGAAGAGATACGCAGTATTTT.

This rearrangement joins TRBV5-1 to TRBJ1-4; tentatively, D is TRBD1 (5 bases). CDR3 length: 15 amino acids. Trimming shortened V by 4 bases and J by 2 bases, and 12 bases separated the two germline ends. The germline V gene encodes CDR1 SGHRS and CDR2 YFSETQ. For the CDR3, the DNA is TGCGCCAGCAGCGCGGGGCCTTACACTAATGAAAAACTGTTTTTT. It specifies CASSAGPYTNEKLFF.